This T cell receptor beta chain was sequenced during a study of control samples from healthy donors and cancer patients (TCRdb year 2020). Libraries were constructed by the immunoSEQ multiplex PCR assay. Drawn from immuneACCESS, this table holds only the in-frame rearrangements with V and J called that TCRdb kept. Clones are partly lost; checked studies trace under half to an unresolved V gene and leave the rest unexplained. Counted in this sample were over 200,000 clones; roughly 82% of them appeared once. The ten largest clones add up to roughly 13% of the sample. Concerning this clone: Its antigen remains unidentified. No quality values exist for individual bases; no much larger clone is one base distant.

CDR1 SGHNT and CDR2 YYREEE were looked up in the germline V gene (reference sequence). The CDR3 spans 15 residues, from the cysteine through the phenylalanine. Kept here is only the CDR3 DNA, which spans 45 bases and is read in frame from base 1. Trimming leaves V shorter by 1 base and J shorter by 8 bases, with the junction holding 10 bases beyond the gene matches. This receptor was identified in a woman aged 55 to 70 with lung cancer. This receptor chain uses TRBV5-4 and TRBJ2-3, with 7 middle bases fitting TRBD2. The sequencing sample was made of PBMCs. The DNA sequence reads TGTGCCAGCAGCTTGCCTAGCGGAGCCGGGGGTACGCAGTATTTT. It is translated as CASSLPSGAGGTQYF.